The 32 T cell receptor beta chains in this list originate from one sample, sequenced in a study of early stage breast cancer tumors. The data were produced by immunoSEQ multiplex PCR, yet TCRdb's version contains in-frame clones alone and is incomplete. This repertoire shows some 19,000 clones, approximately 80% found once; its top ten account for about a quarter. The sample consisted of blood. The receptors come from a person in their sixties with breast cancer.

The chain has TRBV10-3 and TRBJ2-7; TRBD2 is a possible D gene (5 bases). Germline V CDR1 and CDR2: ENHRY, SYGVKD. The CDR3 runs 14 residues. Trimming took 0 bases from V and 5 from J, leaving 11 bases between them. CDR3 residues: CAISESPGSHEQYF. CDR3 bases: TGTGCCATCAGTGAGTCCCCGGGGTCCCACGAGCAGTACTTC.

The chain carries TRBV11-2 and TRBJ2-7; 11 bases match TRBD1. In germline, CDR1 is SGHAT, CDR2 FQNNGV. CDR3 length: 16 amino acids. Trimming at V came to 4 bases and at J to 3 bases, leaving 8 bases not matched to a gene. For the CDR3, the DNA is TGTGCCAGCAGCTCGAGCAGGGACAGGGGGTACTACGAGCAGTACTTC. Translated: CASSSSRDRGYYEQYF.

The chain carries TRBV5-6 and TRBJ1-1; D may be TRBD1 (5 bases). CDR1 and CDR2 from the germline V gene are SGHDT and YYEEEE. V gave up 4 bases and J gave up 4 bases, with 11 bases separating them. This CDR3 contains 13 residues. The CDR3 DNA follows: TGTGCCAGCAGCCCTACTAGGGGCACTGAAGCTTTCTTT. Its translation is CASSPTRGTEAFF.

The chain couples TRBV9 to TRBJ2-7, with a weak D call TRBD1 (6 bases). Germline loops: CDR1 SGDLS, CDR2 YYNGEE. The V end was cut by 3 bases, the J end by 3 bases, with 13 bases between. The CDR3 has 14 residues. The CDR3 DNA sequence: TGTGCCAGCAGCGCCGTTCCGGACAGCTACGAGCAGTACTTC. It specifies CASSAVPDSYEQYF.

The chain links TRBV5-6 to TRBJ2-1; 11 positions agree with TRBD2. Germline CDR1 is SGHDT and CDR2 is YYEEEE. The CDR3 spans 15 residues. The junction had 0 bases not matched to a gene; V was cut back by 0 bases and J by 4 bases. CDR3 region: CASSLASGRYNEQFF. In DNA form, the CDR3 reads TGTGCCAGCAGCTTGGCTAGCGGGAGGTACAATGAGCAGTTCTTC.

The V call is TRBV2, the J call TRBJ2-3, with D possibly being TRBD1 (6 bases). Between the trimmed V and J ends, which lost 9 bases and 4 bases, there was a span of 14 bases. Germline V gives CDR1 SNHLY, CDR2 FYNNEI. This CDR3 has 13 amino acids. The CDR3 is CASRDTLADTQYF. CDR3 coding DNA: TGTGCCAGTCGGGACACCTTGGCAGATACGCAGTATTTT.

Only a few counts were recorded for this clone. V usage is TRBV19 and J usage is TRBJ2-2; D not resolved. The V gene lost 6 bases and the J gene lost 5 bases, with 7 bases spanning the gap. The CDR3 covers 12 residues. Germline V gives CDR1 LNHDA, CDR2 SQIVND (reference sequence). Written as DNA, the CDR3 is TGTGCCAGTAGCCATGGAACCGGGGAGCTGTTTTTT. Protein sequence: CASSHGTGELFF.

The CDR3 here is CASSEDGGGHNQPQHF. The CDR3 DNA sequence: TGTGCCAGCAGTGAAGATGGAGGGGGACACAATCAGCCCCAGCATTTT. The chain is built from TRBV6-1 and TRBJ1-5; D may be TRBD1 (6 bases). V was clipped by 1 base and J by 3 bases, with 13 bases between them. CDR1 and CDR2 from the germline V gene are MNHNS and SASEGT. CDR3 size: 16 residues.

The V and J genes are TRBV19 and TRBJ2-3, with D possibly matching TRBD2 (7 bases). Germline assignment: CDR1 LNHDA and CDR2 SQIVND (reference sequence). Trimming removed 4 bases from V and 3 bases from J, with 11 bases in between. The CDR3 spans 14 residues. As DNA, the CDR3 is TGTGCCAGTAGTAAGGGGGGGGATACAGATACGCAGTATTTT. Translating gives CASSKGGDTDTQYF.

The chain couples TRBV5-1 to TRBJ2-7; D ambiguous. This CDR3 region has 14 residues. V was clipped by 4 bases and J by 7 bases, with 18 bases between them. Per the germline V gene, CDR1 is SGHRS and CDR2 is YFSETQ. CDR3 in amino acids: CASSTTGFVGEQYF. CDR3 coding DNA: TGCGCCAGCAGCACGACCGGCTTCGTGGGTGAGCAGTACTTC.

This chain uses TRBV19 with TRBJ1-2; 7 nucleotides line up with TRBD1. Germline assignment: CDR1 LNHDA and CDR2 SQIVND (reference sequence). V shed 2 bases, J shed 8 bases, and the junction held 5 bases outside the gene matches. The CDR3 totals 13 residues. In DNA, the CDR3 is TGTGCCAGTAGTATAAAGGGGGCAGGAGGCTACACCTTC. Its protein product is CASSIKGAGGYTF.

This rearrangement joins TRBV2 to TRBJ2-1; D unresolved. CDR3 size: 12 residues. The V gene's germline CDR1 is SNHLY and CDR2 FYNNEI. This CDR3 reads CAQGRRENEQFF. The CDR3 DNA sequence: TGTGCGCAAGGCCGAAGGGAAAATGAGCAGTTCTTC.

The chain uses TRBV7-3 and TRBJ2-1; D gene uncertain. In germline, CDR1 is SGHTA, CDR2 FQGTGA. V lost 5 bases and J 7 bases, leaving 15 bases between the germline ends. The CDR3 is 14 residues long. CDR3 sequence (DNA): TGTGCCAGCAGCCCAACCGGAACCCAGAATGAGCAGTTCTTC. This sequence encodes CASSPTGTQNEQFF.

This clone was counted only a few times. The CDR3 sequence: CASSLGAGTGPYGYTF. CDR3 nucleotides: TGCGCCAGCAGCTTGGGGGCCGGGACAGGGCCTTATGGCTACACCTTC. This chain connects TRBV5-1 to TRBJ1-2, with TRBD1 matching 9 bases. CDR3 size: 16 residues. With 0 bases clipped from V and 5 bases from J, the junction kept 8 bases outside the gene matches. CDR1 and CDR2 from the germline V gene are SGHRS and YFSETQ. Combining the CDR3 with reference TRBV5-1 and TRBJ1-2 gives the whole variable domain KAGVTQTPRYLIKTRGQQVTLSCSPISGHRSVSWYQQTPGQGLQFLFEYFSETQRNKGNFPGRFSGRQFSNSRSEMNVSTLELGDSALYLCASSLGAGTGPYGYTFGSGTRLTVV.

The rearrangement links TRBV7-6 to TRBJ2-1, with TRBD2 identical over 7 bases. V trimming: 4 bases; J trimming: 5 bases; junction bases outside the gene matches: 8. This CDR3 spans 15 amino acids. The germline V gene has CDR1 SGHVS and CDR2 FNYEAQ. CDR3 residues: CASSSSGLGNNEQFF. CDR3 bases: TGTGCCAGCAGCTCATCCGGACTAGGTAACAATGAGCAGTTCTTC.

This clone was observed a few times. V and J are TRBV10-3 and TRBJ2-1; 12 nucleotides align to TRBD2. Unmatched junction bases numbered 2, after V lost 2 bases and J lost 15 bases. The germline CDR1 and CDR2 sequences are ENHRY and SYGVKD. The CDR3 totals 12 residues. This chain's CDR3 is CAISEKGLAGFF. Here the CDR3 DNA reads TGTGCCATCAGTGAGAAGGGACTAGCGGGGTTCTTC.

The rearrangement uses TRBV18 and TRBJ1-2, with D possibly being TRBD1 (5 bases). Germline values: CDR1 KGHSH, CDR2 LQKENI. The CDR3 extends over 15 amino acids. Trimming stripped 3 bases from V and 6 bases from J, with 17 bases between. CDR3 coding DNA: TGTGCCAGCTCACCCGAATCTGTCAGGGTTGATGGCTACACCTTC. Its translation is CASSPESVRVDGYTF.

Only one count was recorded for this clone. The chain is built from TRBV7-9 and TRBJ2-1; 12 positions agree with TRBD1. Trimming took 4 bases from V and 7 from J; bases not matched to a gene: 5. Germline assignment: CDR1 SEHNR and CDR2 FQNEAQ (reference sequence). The CDR3 has 15 amino acids. CDR3 in DNA: TGTGCCAGCAGCTCCCGGGACAGGGGGCGGAATGAGCAGTTCTTC. Translating gives CASSSRDRGRNEQFF.

The genes are TRBV5-1 and TRBJ2-7, with 11 bases aligning to TRBD1. The CDR3 has 21 residues. With 0 bases clipped from V and 6 bases from J, the junction kept 23 bases outside the gene matches. Germline values: CDR1 SGHRS, CDR2 YFSETQ. This chain's CDR3 is CASSLEGLGDRGTLGTPEQYF. In DNA, the CDR3 is TGCGCCAGCAGCTTGGAGGGATTAGGGGACAGGGGGACCCTCGGAACTCCCGAGCAGTACTTC.

This chain joins TRBV19 and TRBJ1-1; no definite D call. CDR3 size: 16 residues. The ends were cut back, 3 bases at V and 3 bases at J, with 17 bases in the middle. The germline gives CDR1 LNHDA, CDR2 SQIVND (reference sequence). CDR3 in amino acids: CASSMGKGRTHTEAFF. Written as DNA, the CDR3 is TGTGCCAGTAGTATGGGAAAGGGAAGAACGCACACTGAAGCTTTCTTT. The full variable domain, rest sourced from reference TRBV19 and TRBJ1-1, is DGGITQSPKYLFRKEGQNVTLSCEQNLNHDAMYWYRQDPGQGLRLIYYSQIVNDFQKGDIAEGYSVSREKKESFPLTVTSAQKNPTAFYLCASSMGKGRTHTEAFFGQGTRLTVV.

In this sample, this clone turned up a few times. V usage is TRBV18 and J usage is TRBJ2-2; TRBD1 might be the D (6 bases). The germline V gene has CDR1 KGHSH and CDR2 LQKENI. Trimming stripped 4 bases from V and 2 bases from J, with 11 bases between. The CDR3 extends over 15 amino acids. CDR3 DNA sequence: TGTGCCAGCTCACTAGGACAGATTAACACCGGGGAGCTGTTTTTT. Its protein product is CASSLGQINTGELFF.

This clone was found a few times. V gene TRBV5-6 combines with J gene TRBJ2-7, with D perhaps matching TRBD2 (6 bases). Trimming removed 0 bases at V and 0 bases at J, with 7 bases between. The CDR3 length is 14 residues. Germline CDR1 and CDR2: SGHDT and YYEEEE. The CDR3 here is CASSLGGDSYEQYF. CDR3 DNA sequence: TGTGCCAGCAGCTTGGGGGGGGACTCCTACGAGCAGTACTTC.

The V gene is TRBV18, the J gene TRBJ1-5; D perhaps matches TRBD1 (5 bases). The ends were cut back, 3 bases at V and 6 bases at J, with 9 bases in the middle. The CDR3 is 13 amino acids. Per the germline V gene, CDR1 is KGHSH and CDR2 is LQKENI. In nucleotides, the CDR3 is TGTGCCAGCTCACCGGGGGGGACTCAGCCCCAGCATTTT. This gives the protein CASSPGGTQPQHF.

The chain employs TRBV7-3 and TRBJ2-1, with D possibly being TRBD1 or TRBD2 (5 bases each). The germline gives CDR1 SGHTA, CDR2 FQGTGA. Trimming pared 5 bases from V and 9 bases from J, leaving 17 bases between. This CDR3 is 14 amino acids long. The CDR3 region has the DNA TGTGCCAGCAGCGCTGGGACCTCGGGCAGTGAGCAGTTCTTC. This encodes CASSAGTSGSEQFF.

This clone was seen more than once but under ten times. The chain has TRBV11-3 and TRBJ2-1; 9 positions match TRBD2. CDR1 and CDR2 from the germline V gene are SGHNT and YENEEA. With V trimmed by 6 bases and J by 7 bases, 10 bases remained unmatched. The CDR3 contains 15 residues. The CDR3 sequence: CASRPGGGRGNEQFF. The CDR3 DNA is TGTGCCAGCAGACCCGGGGGCGGGAGGGGGAATGAGCAGTTCTTC. The full variable domain, its missing parts supplied by reference TRBV11-3 and TRBJ2-1, is EAGVVQSPRYKIIEKKQPVAFWCNPISGHNTLYWYLQNLGQGPELLIRYENEEAVDDSQLPKDRFSAERLKGVDSTLKIQPAELGDSAVYLCASRPGGGRGNEQFFGPGTRLTVL.

This chain uses TRBV6-5 with TRBJ1-2, with D unclear. Germline V gene data show CDR1 as MNHEY and CDR2 as SVGAGI. The CDR3 covers 14 residues. Trimming pared 5 bases from V and 1 base from J, leaving 11 bases between. CDR3 sequence (DNA): TGTGCCAGCAGTCCGGCGGGGAGTAACTATGGCTACACCTTC. Protein sequence: CASSPAGSNYGYTF.

The sample holds a few counts of this clone. The V call is TRBV2, the J call TRBJ1-5, with 8 bases that match TRBD1. The CDR3 has 16 residues. J gave up 2 bases and V 6 bases, and 9 bases lay outside the gene matches. Germline V CDR1 and CDR2: SNHLY, FYNNEI. CDR3 region: CASRPTGARGNQPQHF. The CDR3 nucleotides read TGTGCCAGCAGACCGACAGGGGCGCGGGGCAATCAGCCCCAGCATTTT.

The chain combines TRBV5-1 with TRBJ1-2, with D perhaps TRBD1 (5 bases). V was shortened by 0 bases and J by 6 bases, with 12 bases between the two germline ends. This CDR3 spans 14 amino acids. Looked up from germline, CDR1 is SGHRS and CDR2 is YFSETQ. DNA for the CDR3: TGCGCCAGCAGCTTGGCCGGGACGGCAAATGGCTACACCTTC. Translating it yields CASSLAGTANGYTF.

CDR3 sequence reads: CASYQGFHTDTQYF. Here the CDR3 DNA reads TGTGCCAGCTACCAGGGTTTTCACACAGATACGCAGTATTTT. The chain has TRBV18 and TRBJ2-3, with D possibly matching TRBD1 (5 bases). CDR1 KGHSH and CDR2 LQKENI come from the germline V gene. The CDR3 consists of 14 residues. Trimming left V 7 bases short and J 2 bases short, with 13 bases between.

This chain connects TRBV2 to TRBJ1-1, with 7 bases that match TRBD1. CDR3 length equals 15 residues. Losses at the gene ends were 1 base for V and 1 base for J; bases not matched to a gene: 3. CDR1 is SNHLY and CDR2 is FYNNEI in the germline V gene. The CDR3 nucleotides read TGTGCCAGCAGTGAAGGGGAGGGGGCGAACACTGAAGCTTTCTTT. Translating gives CASSEGEGANTEAFF.

For the CDR3, the DNA is TGTGCCAGCAGTTCCGCGCGACAGATCGCTCAGCCCCAGCATTTT. Encoded protein: CASSSARQIAQPQHF. The chain recombines TRBV27 with TRBJ1-5, with a weak D call TRBD1 (5 bases). Germline V gene sequence: CDR1 MNHEY, CDR2 SMNVEV (reference sequence). V lost 4 bases and J lost 6, with 16 bases in between. This CDR3 is 15 amino acids long.

This clone has a handful of counts. This rearrangement joins TRBV11-1 to TRBJ1-1, with 8 bases lining up with TRBD1. The V gene's germline CDR1 is SGHAT and CDR2 FQDESV (reference sequence). The V and J ends lost 6 bases and 0 bases, in that order; junction bases with no gene match: 6. The CDR3 has 15 amino acids. The CDR3 protein is CASSSTGDMNTEAFF. The CDR3 bases are TGTGCCAGCAGTTCGACAGGGGACATGAACACTGAAGCTTTCTTT.